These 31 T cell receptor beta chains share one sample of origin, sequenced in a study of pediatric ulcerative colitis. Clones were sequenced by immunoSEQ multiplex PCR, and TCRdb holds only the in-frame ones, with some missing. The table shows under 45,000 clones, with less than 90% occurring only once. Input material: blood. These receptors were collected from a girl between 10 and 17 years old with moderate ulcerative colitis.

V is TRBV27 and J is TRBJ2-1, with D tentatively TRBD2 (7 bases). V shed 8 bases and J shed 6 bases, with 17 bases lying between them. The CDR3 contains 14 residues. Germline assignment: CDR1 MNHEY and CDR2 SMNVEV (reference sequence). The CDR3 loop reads CASALGGLGNEQFF. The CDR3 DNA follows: TGTGCCAGCGCCCTCGGGGGGCTGGGCAATGAGCAGTTCTTC.

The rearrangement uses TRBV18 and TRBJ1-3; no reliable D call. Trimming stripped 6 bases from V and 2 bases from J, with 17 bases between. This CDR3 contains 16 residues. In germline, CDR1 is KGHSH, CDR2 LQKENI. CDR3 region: CASSTGAPSAGNTIYF. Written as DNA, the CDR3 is TGTGCCAGCTCTACGGGTGCCCCTTCTGCTGGAAACACCATATATTTT.

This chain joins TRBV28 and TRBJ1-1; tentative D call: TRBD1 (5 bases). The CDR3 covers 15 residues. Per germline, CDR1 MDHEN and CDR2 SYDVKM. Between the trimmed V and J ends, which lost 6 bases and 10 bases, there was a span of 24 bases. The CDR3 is CASSPAGGLSLRAFF. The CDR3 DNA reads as TGTGCCAGCAGCCCCGCCGGGGGGTTGAGCCTTCGAGCTTTCTTT.

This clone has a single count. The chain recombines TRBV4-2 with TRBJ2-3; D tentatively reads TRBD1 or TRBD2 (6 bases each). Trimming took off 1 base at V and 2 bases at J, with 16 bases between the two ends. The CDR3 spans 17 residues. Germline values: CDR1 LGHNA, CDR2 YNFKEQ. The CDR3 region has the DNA TGTGCCAGCAGCCAAGGGGGGGCACTATATCTCACAGATACGCAGTATTTT. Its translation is CASSQGGALYLTDTQYF.

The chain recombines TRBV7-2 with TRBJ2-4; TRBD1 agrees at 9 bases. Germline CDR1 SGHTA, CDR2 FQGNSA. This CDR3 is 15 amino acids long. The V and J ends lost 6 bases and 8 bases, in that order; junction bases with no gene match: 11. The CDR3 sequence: CASSSRDRVFDIQYF. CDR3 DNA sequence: TGTGCCAGCAGTTCCCGGGACAGGGTGTTTGACATTCAGTACTTC.

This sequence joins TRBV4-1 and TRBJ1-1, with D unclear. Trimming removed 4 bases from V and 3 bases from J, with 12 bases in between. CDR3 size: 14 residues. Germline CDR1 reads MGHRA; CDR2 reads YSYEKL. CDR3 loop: CASSPPGWDTEAFF. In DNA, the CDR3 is TGCGCCAGCAGCCCCCCGGGGTGGGACACTGAAGCTTTCTTT.

The CDR3 is CSVVAQNYEQYF. Here the CDR3 DNA reads TGCAGCGTTGTAGCACAGAACTACGAGCAGTACTTC. V is TRBV29-1 and J is TRBJ2-7; D remains unclear. CDR1 is SQVTM, CDR2 ANQGSEA, per germline. Between the trimmed V and J ends, which lost 4 bases and 3 bases, there was a span of 10 bases. There are 12 residues in the CDR3.

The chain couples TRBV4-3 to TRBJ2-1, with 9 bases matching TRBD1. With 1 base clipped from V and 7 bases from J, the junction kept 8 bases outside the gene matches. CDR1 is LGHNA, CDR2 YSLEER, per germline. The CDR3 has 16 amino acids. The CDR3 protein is CASSQADRGVVNEQFF. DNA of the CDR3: TGCGCCAGCAGCCAAGCCGACAGGGGGGTTGTGAATGAGCAGTTCTTC.

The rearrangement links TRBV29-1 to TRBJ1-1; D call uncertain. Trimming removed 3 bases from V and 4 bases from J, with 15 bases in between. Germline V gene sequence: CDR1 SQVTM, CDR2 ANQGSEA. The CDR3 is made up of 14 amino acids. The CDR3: CSVEARVDGTEAFF. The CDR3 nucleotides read TGCAGCGTTGAGGCCCGAGTGGATGGCACTGAAGCTTTCTTT. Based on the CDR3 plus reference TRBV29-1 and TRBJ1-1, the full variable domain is SAVISQKPSRDICQRGTSLTIQCQVDSQVTMMFWYRQQPGQSLTLIATANQGSEATYESGFVIDKFPISRPNLTFSTLTVSNMSPEDSSIYLCSVEARVDGTEAFFGQGTRLTVV.

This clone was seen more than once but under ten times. The chain's CDR3 is CASSEDSPRLQPQHF. CDR3 in DNA: TGTGCCAGCAGTGAGGACAGTCCCCGATTGCAGCCCCAGCATTTT. The chain joins TRBV2 to TRBJ1-5, with D possibly being TRBD1 (6 bases). V gave up 3 bases and J gave up 7 bases, with 16 bases separating them. Germline assignment: CDR1 SNHLY and CDR2 FYNNEI. The CDR3 sequence is 15 residues long.

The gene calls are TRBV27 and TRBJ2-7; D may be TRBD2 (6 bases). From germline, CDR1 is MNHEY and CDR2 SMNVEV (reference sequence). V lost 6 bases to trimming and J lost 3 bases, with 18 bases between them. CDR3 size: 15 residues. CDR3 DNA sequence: TGTGCCAGCAGCGTGGGTATTTTGGGACTCTACGAGCAGTACTTC. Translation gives CASSVGILGLYEQYF.

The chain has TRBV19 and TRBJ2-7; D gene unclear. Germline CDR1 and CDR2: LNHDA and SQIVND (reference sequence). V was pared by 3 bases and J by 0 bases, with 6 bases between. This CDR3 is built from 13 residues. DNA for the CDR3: TGTGCCAGTAGTATGGCGGCCTCCTACGAGCAGTACTTC. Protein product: CASSMAASYEQYF.

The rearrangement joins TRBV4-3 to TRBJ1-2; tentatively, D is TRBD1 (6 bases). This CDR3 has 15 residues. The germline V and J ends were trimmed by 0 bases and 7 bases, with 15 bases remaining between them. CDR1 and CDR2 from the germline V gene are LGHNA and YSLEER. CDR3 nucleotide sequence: TGCGCCAGCAGCCAAGATGCGGGGGGCGGCGGTGGCTACACCTTC. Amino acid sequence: CASSQDAGGGGGYTF.

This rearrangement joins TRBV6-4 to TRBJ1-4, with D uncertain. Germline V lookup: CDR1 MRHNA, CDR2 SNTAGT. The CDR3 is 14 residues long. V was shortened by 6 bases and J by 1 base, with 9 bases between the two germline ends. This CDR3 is CASRRPITNEKLFF. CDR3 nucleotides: TGTGCCAGCAGAAGACCGATAACTAATGAAAAACTGTTTTTT.

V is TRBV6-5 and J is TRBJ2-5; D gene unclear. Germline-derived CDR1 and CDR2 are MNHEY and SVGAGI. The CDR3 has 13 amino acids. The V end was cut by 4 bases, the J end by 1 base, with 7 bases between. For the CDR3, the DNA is TGTGCCAGCAGTTTTGGGATCCAAGAGACCCAGTACTTC. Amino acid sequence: CASSFGIQETQYF.

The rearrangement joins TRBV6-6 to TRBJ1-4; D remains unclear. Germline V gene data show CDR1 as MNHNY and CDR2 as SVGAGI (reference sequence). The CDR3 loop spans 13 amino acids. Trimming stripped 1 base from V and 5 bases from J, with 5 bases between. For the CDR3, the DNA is TGTGCCAGCAGTTACTATTCGAATGAAAAACTGTTTTTT. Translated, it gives CASSYYSNEKLFF.

The CDR3 region has the DNA TGTGCCAGCAGTCCCCAGGGGGGGGGCCTGAACGAGCAGTACTTC. It is translated as CASSPQGGGLNEQYF. The rearrangement joins TRBV7-3 to TRBJ2-7; possibly TRBD1 or TRBD2 for D (7 bases each). CDR3 length: 15 amino acids. The germline V gene encodes CDR1 SGHTA and CDR2 FQGTGA. V was cut by 6 bases and J by 5 bases, with 20 bases left in between.

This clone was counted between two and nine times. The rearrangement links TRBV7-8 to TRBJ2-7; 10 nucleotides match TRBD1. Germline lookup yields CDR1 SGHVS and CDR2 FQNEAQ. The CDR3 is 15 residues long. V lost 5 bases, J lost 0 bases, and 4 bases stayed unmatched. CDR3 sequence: CASSPGQGSSYEQYF. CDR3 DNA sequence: TGTGCCAGCAGCCCGGGACAGGGGAGCTCCTACGAGCAGTACTTC.

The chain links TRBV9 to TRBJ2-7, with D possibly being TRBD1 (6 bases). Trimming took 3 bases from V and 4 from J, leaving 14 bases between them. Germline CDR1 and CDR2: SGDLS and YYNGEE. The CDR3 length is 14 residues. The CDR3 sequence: CASSEHGTPYEQYF. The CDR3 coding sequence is TGTGCCAGCAGCGAGCACGGGACACCTTACGAGCAGTACTTC.

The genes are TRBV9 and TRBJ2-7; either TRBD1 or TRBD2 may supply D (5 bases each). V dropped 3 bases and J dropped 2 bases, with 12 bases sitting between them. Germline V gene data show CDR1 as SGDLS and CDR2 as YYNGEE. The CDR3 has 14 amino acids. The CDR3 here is CASSAGGGAYEQYF. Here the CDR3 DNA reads TGTGCCAGCAGCGCGGGTGGGGGTGCCTACGAGCAGTACTTC.

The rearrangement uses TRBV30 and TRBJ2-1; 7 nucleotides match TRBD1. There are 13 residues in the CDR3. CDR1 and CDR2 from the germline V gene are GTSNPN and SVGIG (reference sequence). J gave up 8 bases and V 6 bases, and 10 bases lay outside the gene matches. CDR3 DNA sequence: TGTGCCTGCTCGAGACAGGGTAGGGATGAGCAGTTCTTC. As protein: CACSRQGRDEQFF.

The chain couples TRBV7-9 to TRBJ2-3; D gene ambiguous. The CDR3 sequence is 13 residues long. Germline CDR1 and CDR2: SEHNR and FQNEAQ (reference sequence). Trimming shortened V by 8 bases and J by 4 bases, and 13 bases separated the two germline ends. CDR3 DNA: TGTGCCAGCCAAATAAGCGTGCCAGATACGCAGTATTTT. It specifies CASQISVPDTQYF. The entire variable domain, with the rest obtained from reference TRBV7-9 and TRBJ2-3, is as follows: DTGVSQNPRHKITKRGQNVTFRCDPISEHNRLYWYRQTLGQGPEFLTYFQNEAQLEKSRLLSDRFSAERPKGSFSTLEIQRTEQGDSAMYLCASQISVPDTQYFGPGTRLTVL.

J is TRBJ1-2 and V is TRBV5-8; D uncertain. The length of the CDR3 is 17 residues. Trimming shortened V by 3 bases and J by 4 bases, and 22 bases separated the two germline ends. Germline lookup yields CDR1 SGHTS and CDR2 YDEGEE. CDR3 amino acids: CASSSPPPRAPGYGYTF. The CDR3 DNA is TGTGCCAGCAGCTCACCTCCGCCCCGGGCTCCAGGCTATGGCTACACCTTC. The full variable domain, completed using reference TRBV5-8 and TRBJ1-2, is EAGVTQSPTHLIKTRGQQATLRCSPISGHTSVYWYQQALGLGLQFLLWYDEGEERNRGNFPPRFSGRQFPNYSSELNVNALELEDSALYLCASSSPPPRAPGYGYTFGSGTRLTVV.

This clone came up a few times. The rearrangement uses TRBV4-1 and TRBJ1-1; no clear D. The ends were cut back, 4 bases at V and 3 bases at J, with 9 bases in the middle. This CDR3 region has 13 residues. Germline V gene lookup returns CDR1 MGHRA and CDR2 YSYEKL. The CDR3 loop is CASSLGRYTEAFF. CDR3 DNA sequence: TGCGCCAGCAGCCTCGGGAGGTACACTGAAGCTTTCTTT.

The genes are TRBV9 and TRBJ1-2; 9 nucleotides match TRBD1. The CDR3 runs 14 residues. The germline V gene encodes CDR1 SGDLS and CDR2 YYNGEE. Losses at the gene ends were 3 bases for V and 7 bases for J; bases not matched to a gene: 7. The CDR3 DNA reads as TGTGCCAGCAGCGAGAGGACAGGGGTCGGTGGCTACACCTTC. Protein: CASSERTGVGGYTF.

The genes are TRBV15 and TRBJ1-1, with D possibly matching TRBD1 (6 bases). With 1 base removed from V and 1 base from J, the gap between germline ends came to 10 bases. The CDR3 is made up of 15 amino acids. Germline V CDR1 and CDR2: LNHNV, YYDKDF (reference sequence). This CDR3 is CATSRGTVQNTEAFF. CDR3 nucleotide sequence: TGTGCCACCAGCAGAGGGACAGTCCAGAACACTGAAGCTTTCTTT. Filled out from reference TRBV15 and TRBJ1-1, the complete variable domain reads DAMVIQNPRYQVTQFGKPVTLSCSQTLNHNVMYWYQQKSSQAPKLLFHYYDKDFNNEADTPDNFQSRRPNTSFCFLDIRSPGLGDTAMYLCATSRGTVQNTEAFFGQGTRLTVV.

CDR3 residues: CASAQGAKRTDTQYF. The CDR3 bases are TGCGCCAGCGCACAGGGGGCCAAGAGAACAGATACGCAGTATTTT. The J gene is TRBJ2-3, the V gene TRBV5-1; 9 bases fit TRBD1. The V segment lost 7 bases and the J segment 3 bases; nucleotides outside the gene matches: 9. This CDR3 is 15 amino acids long. From germline, CDR1 is SGHRS and CDR2 YFSETQ.

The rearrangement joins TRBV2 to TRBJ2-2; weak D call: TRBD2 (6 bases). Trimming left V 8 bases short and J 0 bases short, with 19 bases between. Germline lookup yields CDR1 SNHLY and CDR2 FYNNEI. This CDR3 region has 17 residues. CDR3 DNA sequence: TGTGCCAGCCGGAAAGGGCGCGGCGGGACGAACACCGGGGAGCTGTTTTTT. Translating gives CASRKGRGGTNTGELFF.

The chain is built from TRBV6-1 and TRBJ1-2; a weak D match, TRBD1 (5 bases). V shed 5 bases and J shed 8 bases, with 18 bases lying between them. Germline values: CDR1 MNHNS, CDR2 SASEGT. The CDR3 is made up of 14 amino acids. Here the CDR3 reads CASSQRQSQEGYTF. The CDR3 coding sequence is TGTGCCAGCAGTCAACGACAGTCTCAGGAAGGCTACACCTTC.

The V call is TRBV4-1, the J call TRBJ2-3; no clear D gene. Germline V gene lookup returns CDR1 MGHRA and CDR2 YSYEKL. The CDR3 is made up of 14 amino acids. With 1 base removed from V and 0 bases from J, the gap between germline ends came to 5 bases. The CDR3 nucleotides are TGCGCCAGCAGCCAAGGGTCTAGCACAGATACGCAGTATTTT. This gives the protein CASSQGSSTDTQYF.

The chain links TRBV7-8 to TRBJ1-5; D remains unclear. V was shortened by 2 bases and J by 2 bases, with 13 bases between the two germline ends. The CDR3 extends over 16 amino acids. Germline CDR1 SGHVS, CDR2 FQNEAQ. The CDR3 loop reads CASSLYVESGNQPQHF. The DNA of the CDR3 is TGTGCCAGCAGCTTATACGTGGAGAGTGGCAATCAGCCCCAGCATTTT.